A single sample gave rise to the 3 T cell receptor beta chains below, sequenced in a study of regulatory T cells in long-lasting Graves disease. Library construction for TCR beta used iRepertoire HTBI primers and Arm-PCR of CDR3 regions. TCRdb re-derived calls from the multiplex PCR reads in MiXCR, one entry per CDR3 protein. In the table there are about 430,000 distinct CDR3 sequences, under 25% of which are singletons. Time point reported: persistent/refractory GD, antithyroid drugs over 5 years with positive TRAb. RNA from PBMCs was the source of the TCR library. Sequencing was performed on peripheral blood mononuclear cells (PBMCs), taken when the disease was refractory, from a patient treated with antithyroid drugs. The receptors derive from a female donor with Graves disease.

This clonotype occurred a few times. J is TRBJ2-5 and V is TRBV3-1; D may match TRBD1 or TRBD2 (5 bases each). With the DNA end fitting TRBJ2-1 better, the J assignment may be wrong. CDR3 length equals 16 residues. Germline V gene data show CDR1 as LGHDT and CDR2 as YNNKEL (reference sequence). The CDR3 is CASSHRETREYNEQFF. CDR3 DNA: TGTGCCAGCAGCCACAGGGAGACCCGCGAGTACAATGAGCAGTTCTTC.

This clonotype was found many times. This chain links TRBV28 with TRBJ1-1, with 7 nucleotides matching TRBD1. Looked up from germline, CDR1 is MDHEN and CDR2 is SYDVKM. This CDR3 region has 13 residues. Unmatched junction bases numbered 11, after V lost 6 bases and J lost 10 bases. The CDR3 region has the DNA TGTGCCAGCAGAACCGACAGGGAGGTTTCAGCTTTCTTT. It specifies CASRTDREVSAFF.

This clonotype came up many times. This sequence joins TRBV11-2 and TRBJ1-5; D is ambiguous. The V end lost 1 base, the J end lost 0 bases, and 13 bases lay between the germline ends. This CDR3 is built from 17 residues. Germline V gene sequence: CDR1 SGHAT, CDR2 FQNNGV. The chain's CDR3 is CASSLGRPPLSNQPQHF. The CDR3 nucleotides are TGTGCCAGCAGCTTAGGGAGGCCACCACTTAGCAATCAGCCCCAGCATTTT. Full variable domain (remainder filled in from reference TRBV11-2 and TRBJ1-5): EAGVAQSPRYKIIEKRQSVAFWCNPISGHATLYWYQQILGQGPKLLIQFQNNGVVDDSQLPKDRFSAERLKGVDSTLKIQPAKLEDSAVYLCASSLGRPPLSNQPQHFGDGTRLSIL.